The 7 T cell receptor beta chains below were found in one sample sequenced in a study of T cells in Graves' hyperthyroidism and ophthalmopathy. Amplification of TCR beta CDR3 regions was performed using RNA transcripts as template. RT-PCR in the first round (using the HTBI primer set) targeted the TCR CDR3. TCRdb itself ran the multiplex PCR reads through MiXCR, one entry per CDR3 protein. Of 300,000 to 400,000 distinct CDR3 sequences listed, roughly 14% are singletons. Sequencing used blood. The receptors stem from a woman under 40 with Graves' ophthalmopathy.

This clonotype was recorded at least ten times. The chain uses TRBV9 and TRBJ2-7, with no clear D. Between the trimmed V and J ends, which lost 0 bases and 7 bases, there was a span of 8 bases. Germline values: CDR1 SGDLS, CDR2 YYNGEE. This CDR3 region has 12 residues. The CDR3 here is CASSVGAGEQYF. The CDR3 region has the DNA TGTGCCAGCAGCGTAGGGGCTGGGGAGCAGTACTTC.

The rearrangement links TRBV4-1 to TRBJ2-3; D gene uncertain. With 0 bases removed from V and 3 bases from J, the gap between germline ends came to 10 bases. This CDR3 has 15 amino acids. The germline V gene encodes CDR1 MGHRA and CDR2 YSYEKL. Here the CDR3 reads CASSQDPIATDTQYF. The CDR3, as DNA: TGCGCCAGCAGCCAAGACCCGATAGCAACAGATACGCAGTATTTT.

Many counts were recorded for this clonotype. The chain combines TRBV28 with TRBJ1-5; maybe TRBD1 (5 bases). The CDR3 contains 16 residues. V lost 2 bases and J lost 4, with 15 bases in between. Germline V gene lookup returns CDR1 MDHEN and CDR2 SYDVKM. The CDR3 nucleotides read TGTGCCAGCAGTTTACACGCCGGGACTGCAAATCAGCCCCAGCATTTT. Encoded protein: CASSLHAGTANQPQHF.

This rearrangement joins TRBV5-6 to TRBJ2-2; TRBD1 might be the D (5 bases). The germline V and J ends were trimmed by 0 bases and 0 bases, with 6 bases remaining between them. The CDR3 sequence is 15 residues long. Germline CDR1 is SGHDT and CDR2 is YYEEEE. CDR3 protein: CASSLVGANTGELFF. The CDR3 DNA sequence: TGTGCCAGCAGCTTGGTAGGGGCGAACACCGGGGAGCTGTTTTTT.

In the case of this clonotype: A read error is possible here, since a much larger clone lies one base away. This chain links TRBV20-1 with TRBJ1-2; D call uncertain. This CDR3 region has 11 residues. CDR1 and CDR2 (germline): DFQATT, SNEGSKA (reference sequence). Trimming shortened V by 7 bases and J by 9 bases, and 15 bases separated the two germline ends. This CDR3 reads CSVRYGESYTF. CDR3 sequence (DNA): TGCAGTGTTAGGTACGGGGAGAGCTACACCTTC.

This clonotype was observed many times. The chain couples TRBV5-1 to TRBJ1-1, with D maybe TRBD1 (6 bases). The CDR3 runs to 14 residues. Germline CDR1 is SGHRS and CDR2 is YFSETQ. Trimming took 3 bases from V and 1 from J, leaving 10 bases between them. The CDR3 is CASSSGQPNTEAFF. In DNA, the CDR3 is TGCGCCAGCAGCTCCGGACAGCCGAACACTGAAGCTTTCTTT.

The rearrangement links TRBV7-9 to TRBJ1-1; weak D call: TRBD1 (6 bases). V lost 5 bases and J lost 8, with 15 bases in between. The CDR3 loop spans 13 amino acids. Germline CDR1 SEHNR, CDR2 FQNEAQ (reference sequence). This CDR3 is CASSNRQVPEAFF. The CDR3 coding sequence is TGTGCCAGCAGCAACAGACAGGTCCCGGAAGCTTTCTTT.